One and the same sample provided the 10 T cell receptor beta chains below, sequenced in a study of cytomegalovirus exposure and HLA in healthy donors. PCR primers comprised 60 Vbeta and 13 Jbeta primers. This table comes from immunoSEQ multiplex PCR, and its TCRdb copy is limited to in-frame clones, with some not included. The sample contains roughly 100,000 clones, nearly 80% of which appear only once. The specimen was PBMCs. The source is a man in his fifties or sixties in good health and CMV-seropositive.

V usage is TRBV11-2 and J usage is TRBJ1-2, with D unresolved. The V gene's germline CDR1 is SGHAT and CDR2 FQNNGV. CDR3 length equals 14 residues. The V and J ends lost 6 bases and 7 bases respectively, with 18 bases between them. CDR3 sequence reads: CASRRLGEGSGYTF. The CDR3 nucleotides read TGTGCCAGCAGACGACTCGGGGAGGGCAGTGGCTACACCTTC.

On this clone: Other nucleotide sequences from this sample produce the same CDR3. The V gene is TRBV5-1, the J gene TRBJ1-5; 9 bases line up with TRBD1. The ends lost 8 bases at V and 4 bases at J; junction bases unmatched: 7. The V gene's germline CDR1 is SGHRS and CDR2 YFSETQ. The CDR3 extends over 14 amino acids. The CDR3 nucleotides are TGCGCCAGTTCTACCGGGACAGGGAATCAGCCCCAGCATTTT. Translation: CASSTGTGNQPQHF.

The chain couples TRBV13 to TRBJ1-3; possible D gene TRBD1, 5 bases. Germline CDR1 PRHDT, CDR2 FYEKMQ (reference sequence). Trimming stripped 1 base from V and 0 bases from J, with 10 bases between. This CDR3 has 16 amino acids. CDR3 nucleotide sequence: TGTGCCAGCAGCTTAGCTCCCGGGGGCTCTGGAAACACCATATATTTT. This encodes CASSLAPGGSGNTIYF.

V gene TRBV27 combines with J gene TRBJ1-1; 8 positions agree with TRBD1. There are 14 residues in the CDR3. Germline assignment: CDR1 MNHEY and CDR2 SMNVEV (reference sequence). The trim removed 5 bases at V and 4 bases at J, leaving 6 bases unmatched. The CDR3 sequence: CASSAQGAVTEAFF. CDR3 sequence (DNA): TGTGCCAGCAGTGCGCAGGGGGCAGTCACTGAAGCTTTCTTT.

J is TRBJ1-3 and V is TRBV6-5; D may be TRBD1 (5 bases). The V gene lost 6 bases and the J gene lost 0 bases, with 6 bases spanning the gap. Looked up from germline, CDR1 is MNHEY and CDR2 is SVGAGI. The CDR3 length is 13 residues. The CDR3 region has the DNA TGTGCCAGCAGACAGGTCTCTGGAAACACCATATATTTT. Encoded protein: CASRQVSGNTIYF.

The V call is TRBV19, the J call TRBJ1-1; 8 bases match TRBD1. Germline V gene sequence: CDR1 LNHDA, CDR2 SQIVND (reference sequence). Unmatched junction bases numbered 10, after V lost 2 bases and J lost 5 bases. The CDR3 covers 16 residues. CDR3 DNA sequence: TGTGCCAGTAGTATAATAAGACAGGGGAGGGGAACTGAAGCTTTCTTT. Translation: CASSIIRQGRGTEAFF.

This clone occurred many times. The rearrangement links TRBV10-3 to TRBJ1-6, with D unclear. The CDR3 covers 14 residues. Germline V CDR1 and CDR2: ENHRY, SYGVKD. The germline V and J ends were trimmed by 10 bases and 6 bases, with 16 bases remaining between them. CDR3 sequence: CATGEETANSPLHF. The CDR3, as DNA: TGTGCCACCGGGGAGGAGACCGCTAATTCACCCCTCCACTTT.

This chain joins TRBV7-3 and TRBJ1-1; TRBD1 is a possible D gene (6 bases). The CDR3 contains 15 residues. CDR1 and CDR2 from the germline V gene are SGHTA and FQGTGA. V was cut by 2 bases and J by 0 bases, with 10 bases left in between. The CDR3 coding sequence is TGTGCCAGCAGCTTAGGGGGGGCGATGAACACTGAAGCTTTCTTT. It encodes CASSLGGAMNTEAFF.

V is TRBV27 and J is TRBJ1-4; TRBD1 matches at 10 bases. The trim removed 1 base at V and 0 bases at J, leaving 2 bases unmatched. Germline V CDR1 and CDR2: MNHEY, SMNVEV (reference sequence). The CDR3 consists of 17 residues. The CDR3 region is CASSLWDRGTTNEKLFF. For the CDR3, the DNA is TGTGCCAGCAGTTTATGGGACAGGGGAACAACTAATGAAAAACTGTTTTTT.

CDR3 region: CASSLSEDSGTGGDRYRTDTQYF. The CDR3 DNA reads TGTGCCAGCAGTTTATCGGAGGATTCGGGGACAGGGGGCGATCGTTATCGAACAGATACGCAGTATTTT. The chain uses TRBV27 and TRBJ2-3, with TRBD1 identical over 12 bases. V lost 0 bases to trimming and J lost 3 bases; unmatched junction nucleotides: 22. Germline V CDR1 and CDR2: MNHEY, SMNVEV (reference sequence). This CDR3 has 23 amino acids.